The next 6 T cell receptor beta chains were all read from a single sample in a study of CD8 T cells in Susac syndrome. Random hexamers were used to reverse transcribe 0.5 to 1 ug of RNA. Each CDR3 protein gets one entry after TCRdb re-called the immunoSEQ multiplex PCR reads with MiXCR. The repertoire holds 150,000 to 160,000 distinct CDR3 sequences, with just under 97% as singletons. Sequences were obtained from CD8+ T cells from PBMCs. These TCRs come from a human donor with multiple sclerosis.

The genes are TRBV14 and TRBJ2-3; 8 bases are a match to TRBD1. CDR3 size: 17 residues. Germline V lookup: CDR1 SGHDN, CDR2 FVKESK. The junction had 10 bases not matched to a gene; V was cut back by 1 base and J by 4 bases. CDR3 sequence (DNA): TGTGCCAGCAGCCAAGCGGGACAGGAGGGTTTCGCAGATACGCAGTATTTT. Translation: CASSQAGQEGFADTQYF.

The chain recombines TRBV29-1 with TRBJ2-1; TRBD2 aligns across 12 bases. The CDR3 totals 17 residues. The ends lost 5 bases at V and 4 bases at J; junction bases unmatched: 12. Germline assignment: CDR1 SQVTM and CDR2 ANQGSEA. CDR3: CSVLRGIGLAGYNEQFF. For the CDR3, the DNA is TGCAGCGTTTTAAGGGGGATAGGACTAGCGGGATACAATGAGCAGTTCTTC.

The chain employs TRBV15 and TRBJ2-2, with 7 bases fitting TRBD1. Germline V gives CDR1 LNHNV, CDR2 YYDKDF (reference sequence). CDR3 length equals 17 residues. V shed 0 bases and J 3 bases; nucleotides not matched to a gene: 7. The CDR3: CATSRDGMTGHTGELFF. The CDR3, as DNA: TGTGCCACCAGCAGAGATGGGATGACAGGGCACACCGGGGAGCTGTTTTTT. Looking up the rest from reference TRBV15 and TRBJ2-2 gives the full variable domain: DAMVIQNPRYQVTQFGKPVTLSCSQTLNHNVMYWYQQKSSQAPKLLFHYYDKDFNNEADTPDNFQSRRPNTSFCFLDIRSPGLGDTAMYLCATSRDGMTGHTGELFFGEGSRLTVL.

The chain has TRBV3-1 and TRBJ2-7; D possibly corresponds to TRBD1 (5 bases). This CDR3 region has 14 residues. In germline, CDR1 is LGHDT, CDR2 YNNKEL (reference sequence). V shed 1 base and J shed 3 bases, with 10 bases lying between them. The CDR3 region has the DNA TGTGCCAGCAGCCAAGCAGGGCGGAACTACGAGCAGTACTTC. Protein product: CASSQAGRNYEQYF.

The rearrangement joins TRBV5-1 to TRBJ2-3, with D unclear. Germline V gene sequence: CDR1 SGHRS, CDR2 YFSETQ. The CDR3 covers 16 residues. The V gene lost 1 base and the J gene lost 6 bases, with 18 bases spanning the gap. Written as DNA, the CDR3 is TGCGCCAGCAGCTTGTCGACGCGACCCTCCCCGGATACGCAGTATTTT. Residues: CASSLSTRPSPDTQYF.

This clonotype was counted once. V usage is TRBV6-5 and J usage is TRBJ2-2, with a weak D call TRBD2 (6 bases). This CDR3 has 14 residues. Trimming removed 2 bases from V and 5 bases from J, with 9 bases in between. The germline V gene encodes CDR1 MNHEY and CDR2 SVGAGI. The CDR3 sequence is CASSYGGYTGELFF. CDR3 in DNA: TGTGCCAGCAGTTACGGGGGGTATACCGGGGAGCTGTTTTTT.